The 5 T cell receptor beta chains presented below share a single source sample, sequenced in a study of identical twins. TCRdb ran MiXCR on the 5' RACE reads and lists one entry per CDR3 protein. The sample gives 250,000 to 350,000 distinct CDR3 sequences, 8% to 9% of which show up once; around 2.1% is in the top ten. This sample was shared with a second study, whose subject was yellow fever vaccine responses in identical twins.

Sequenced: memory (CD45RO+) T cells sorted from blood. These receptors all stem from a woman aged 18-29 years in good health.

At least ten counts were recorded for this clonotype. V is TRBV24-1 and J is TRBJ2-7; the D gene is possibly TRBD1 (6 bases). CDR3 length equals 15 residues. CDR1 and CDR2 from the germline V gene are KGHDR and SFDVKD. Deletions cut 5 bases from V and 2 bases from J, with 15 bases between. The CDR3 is CATSASGVTPYEQYF. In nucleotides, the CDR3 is TGTGCCACCAGTGCTTCAGGGGTTACCCCCTACGAGCAGTACTTC.

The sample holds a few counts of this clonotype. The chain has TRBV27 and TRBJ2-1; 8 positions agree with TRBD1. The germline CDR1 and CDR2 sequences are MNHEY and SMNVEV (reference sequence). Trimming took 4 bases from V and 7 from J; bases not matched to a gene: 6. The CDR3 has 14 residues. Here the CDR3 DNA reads TGTGCCAGCAGTTCCAGGGGGCTAATGAATGAGCAGTTCTTC. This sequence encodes CASSSRGLMNEQFF.

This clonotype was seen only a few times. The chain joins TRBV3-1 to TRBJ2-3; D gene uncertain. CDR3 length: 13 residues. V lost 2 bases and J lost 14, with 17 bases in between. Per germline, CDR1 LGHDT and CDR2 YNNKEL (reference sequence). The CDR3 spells CASSQIGVTGAYF. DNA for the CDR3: TGTGCCAGCAGCCAAATTGGCGTAACTGGAGCGTATTTT.

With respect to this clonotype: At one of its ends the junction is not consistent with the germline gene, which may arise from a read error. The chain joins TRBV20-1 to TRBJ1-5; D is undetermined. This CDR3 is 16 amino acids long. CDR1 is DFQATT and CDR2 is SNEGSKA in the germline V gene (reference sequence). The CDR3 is CCASDGGFDSNQPQHF. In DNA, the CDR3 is TGCTGTGCTAGTGACGGAGGGTTCGACAGCAATCAGCCCCAGCATTTT.

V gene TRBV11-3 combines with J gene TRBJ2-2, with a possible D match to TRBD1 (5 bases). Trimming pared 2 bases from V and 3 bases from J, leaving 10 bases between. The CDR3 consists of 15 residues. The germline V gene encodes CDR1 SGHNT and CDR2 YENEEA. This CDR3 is CASSLSRADTGELFF. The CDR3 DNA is TGTGCCAGCAGCTTAAGCAGGGCGGACACCGGGGAGCTGTTTTTT.